A single sample is the source of the 30 T cell receptor beta chains below, sequenced in a study of cytomegalovirus exposure and HLA in healthy donors. Amplification used 60 Vbeta primers and 13 Jbeta primers. Only in-frame clones appear in the TCRdb table, and some are missing; sequencing was by immunoSEQ multiplex PCR. This sample has more than 150,000 clones, with over 75% found just once. The source material was PBMCs. The receptors originated from a woman aged 30 to 39 in good health and CMV-seronegative.

This clone has more than one count but fewer than ten. J is TRBJ1-4 and V is TRBV4-2; D is unresolved. V was cut by 0 bases and J by 8 bases, with 10 bases left in between. From germline, CDR1 is LGHNA and CDR2 YNFKEQ. This CDR3 spans 14 amino acids. Here the CDR3 reads CASSQDGQTEKLFF. The CDR3 coding sequence is TGTGCCAGCAGCCAAGATGGGCAAACAGAAAAACTGTTTTTT.

The chain uses TRBV14 and TRBJ1-5; D is ambiguous. Trimming took off 2 bases at V and 4 bases at J, with 6 bases between the two ends. The CDR3 spans 13 residues. Germline CDR1 is SGHDN and CDR2 is FVKESK. This CDR3 reads CASSQFPNQPQHF. The CDR3 DNA follows: TGTGCCAGCAGCCAATTCCCTAATCAGCCCCAGCATTTT.

The chain carries TRBV5-1 and TRBJ1-1; D may be TRBD1 (6 bases). Germline V lookup: CDR1 SGHRS, CDR2 YFSETQ. CDR3 size: 13 residues. V was cut by 0 bases and J by 3 bases, with 6 bases left in between. CDR3 amino acids: CASSLDRDTEAFF. The CDR3 DNA is TGCGCCAGCAGCTTGGACAGGGACACTGAAGCTTTCTTT.

The chain uses TRBV4-1 and TRBJ2-1, with 8 bases aligning to TRBD2. CDR1 is MGHRA and CDR2 is YSYEKL in the germline V gene. The V gene end was trimmed by 0 bases and the J gene end by 4 bases; junction bases not matched to a gene: 5. This CDR3 spans 16 amino acids. Written as DNA, the CDR3 is TGCGCCAGCAGCCAAGATCAGACTAGCGCGTACAATGAGCAGTTCTTC. Translating it yields CASSQDQTSAYNEQFF.

The chain employs TRBV29-1 and TRBJ2-5, with a possible D match to TRBD1 (5 bases). The CDR3 runs to 12 residues. Trimming shortened V by 4 bases and J by 5 bases, and 11 bases separated the two germline ends. Germline CDR1 and CDR2: SQVTM and ANQGSEA. CDR3 sequence reads: CSVVRGSETQYF. In DNA, the CDR3 is TGCAGCGTTGTTAGGGGTTCGGAGACCCAGTACTTC.

The CDR3 spells CASSATGSSNQPQHF. CDR3 DNA sequence: TGTGCCAGCAGTGCGACAGGGTCTAGCAATCAGCCCCAGCATTTT. The chain links TRBV6-5 to TRBJ1-5; 7 nucleotides agree with TRBD1. The junction had 4 bases not matched to a gene; V was cut back by 5 bases and J by 0 bases. CDR1 MNHEY and CDR2 SVGAGI come from the germline V gene. CDR3 length: 15 residues.

This sequence joins TRBV6-1 and TRBJ2-1; TRBD2 matches 12 bases. Looked up from germline, CDR1 is MNHNS and CDR2 is SASEGT. CDR3 length: 15 residues. The J segment lost 5 bases and the V segment lost 6 bases, leaving 5 bases of the junction unmatched. In DNA form, the CDR3 reads TGTGCCAGCAGCAGGACTAGCGGGGTTAACAATGAGCAGTTCTTC. Amino acid sequence: CASSRTSGVNNEQFF.

A single count supports this clone. J is TRBJ2-7 and V is TRBV5-4; TRBD1 matches 11 bases. CDR1 and CDR2 (germline): SGHNT, YYREEE (reference sequence). J gave up 4 bases and V 4 bases, and 4 bases lay outside the gene matches. The length of the CDR3 is 14 residues. CDR3 DNA: TGTGCCAGCAGCCGGGACAGGGGGAAATACGAGCAGTACTTC. It translates to CASSRDRGKYEQYF.

This chain connects TRBV5-1 to TRBJ1-2, with 7 bases that match TRBD1. Germline-derived CDR1 and CDR2 are SGHRS and YFSETQ. CDR3 size: 15 residues. V lost 4 bases, J lost 3 bases, and 9 bases stayed unmatched. The CDR3 sequence: CASSAGLTGDYGYTF. The CDR3 DNA follows: TGCGCCAGCAGCGCTGGCCTAACAGGGGACTATGGCTACACCTTC.

Turning to this clone: The same CDR3 arises from other DNA sequences in this sample as well. The rearrangement links TRBV7-8 to TRBJ2-2, with 11 bases lining up with TRBD1. Unmatched junction bases numbered 2, after V lost 4 bases and J lost 4 bases. The germline V gene has CDR1 SGHVS and CDR2 FQNEAQ. CDR3 length: 15 residues. CDR3 region: CASSSGTGGTGELFF. The CDR3 bases are TGTGCCAGCAGCTCTGGGACAGGGGGCACCGGGGAGCTGTTTTTT.

The V gene is TRBV6-1, the J gene TRBJ2-2; tentatively, D is TRBD1 (6 bases). Per the germline V gene, CDR1 is MNHNS and CDR2 is SASEGT. The V and J ends lost 1 base and 1 base respectively, with 7 bases between them. There are 15 residues in the CDR3. The CDR3 region has the DNA TGTGCCAGCAGTGAAGTAGGGGGGAACACCGGGGAGCTGTTTTTT. Amino acids: CASSEVGGNTGELFF.

The CDR3 bases are TGTGCCAGCAACCCCCGGGACATCTATAATTCACCCCTCCACTTT. It is translated as CASNPRDIYNSPLHF. The chain is built from TRBV6-6 and TRBJ1-6; tentatively, D is TRBD1 (6 bases). Trimming removed 7 bases at V and 3 bases at J, with 13 bases between. The CDR3 spans 15 residues. From germline, CDR1 is MNHNY and CDR2 SVGAGI (reference sequence).

This chain joins TRBV5-8 and TRBJ2-7; 9 nucleotides align to TRBD1. Germline CDR1 reads SGHTS; CDR2 reads YDEGEE. V was pared by 0 bases and J by 2 bases, with 3 bases of the junction left unmatched. This CDR3 has 15 amino acids. CDR3 sequence: CASSLGTGEAYEQYF. In nucleotides, the CDR3 is TGTGCCAGCAGCTTGGGGACAGGGGAGGCCTACGAGCAGTACTTC.

This clone was seen once. The V call is TRBV27, the J call TRBJ1-1, with TRBD1 matching 7 bases. With 3 bases clipped from V and 2 bases from J, the junction kept 6 bases outside the gene matches. There are 15 residues in the CDR3. Germline lookup yields CDR1 MNHEY and CDR2 SMNVEV (reference sequence). CDR3 nucleotide sequence: TGTGCCAGCAGTTTCCAAGACAGGGCCAACACTGAAGCTTTCTTT. Translation gives CASSFQDRANTEAFF.

This clone has a handful of counts. The rearrangement links TRBV19 to TRBJ2-3, with TRBD1 matching 9 bases. Trimming cost V 10 bases and J 1 base; bases outside gene matches: 6. This CDR3 has 14 amino acids. Germline V CDR1 and CDR2: LNHDA, SQIVND (reference sequence). This chain's CDR3 is CATRTGAGTDTQYF. Here the CDR3 DNA reads TGTGCCACCCGGACAGGGGCTGGCACAGATACGCAGTATTTT.

The genes are TRBV7-3 and TRBJ2-1; tentatively, D is TRBD2 (6 bases). V gave up 6 bases and J gave up 1 base, with 16 bases separating them. CDR1 SGHTA and CDR2 FQGTGA come from the germline V gene. The CDR3 contains 16 residues. CDR3 sequence reads: CASSRSAGLSYNEQFF. CDR3 coding DNA: TGTGCCAGCAGTCGGTCAGCGGGTCTATCCTACAATGAGCAGTTCTTC.

CDR3 DNA sequence: TGTGCCAGCAGTTCCGGGACAGGGGATGAAAAACTGTTTTTT. The encoded protein is CASSSGTGDEKLFF. The chain joins TRBV2 to TRBJ1-4; 10 nucleotides match TRBD1. Germline-derived CDR1 and CDR2 are SNHLY and FYNNEI. V dropped 5 bases and J dropped 6; count of bases not matched to a gene: 3. CDR3 length: 14 residues.

Notes on this clone: The same CDR3 also results from other DNA sequences found in this sample. The chain couples TRBV5-1 to TRBJ2-5, with D possibly being TRBD2 (5 bases). Germline V CDR1 and CDR2: SGHRS, YFSETQ. This CDR3 contains 13 residues. The V gene lost 0 bases and the J gene lost 4 bases, with 7 bases spanning the gap. The CDR3 nucleotides read TGCGCCAGCAGCTTGGAAGGGAGAGAGACCCAGTACTTC. Translated: CASSLEGRETQYF. Full variable domain (missing parts from reference TRBV5-1 and TRBJ2-5): KAGVTQTPRYLIKTRGQQVTLSCSPISGHRSVSWYQQTPGQGLQFLFEYFSETQRNKGNFPGRFSGRQFSNSRSEMNVSTLELGDSALYLCASSLEGRETQYFGPGTRLLVL.

The chain joins TRBV15 to TRBJ1-2; D is unresolved. Trimming pared 3 bases from V and 1 base from J, leaving 12 bases between. The CDR3 runs 15 residues. Germline loops: CDR1 LNHNV, CDR2 YYDKDF (reference sequence). The CDR3 spells CATSSPTPGNYGYTF. DNA for the CDR3: TGTGCCACCAGCAGCCCCACCCCGGGTAACTATGGCTACACCTTC. The entire variable domain, with the rest obtained from reference TRBV15 and TRBJ1-2, is as follows: DAMVIQNPRYQVTQFGKPVTLSCSQTLNHNVMYWYQQKSSQAPKLLFHYYDKDFNNEADTPDNFQSRRPNTSFCFLDIRSPGLGDTAMYLCATSSPTPGNYGYTFGSGTRLTVV.

This chain joins TRBV6-5 and TRBJ2-7; 8 positions match TRBD2. Unmatched junction bases numbered 5, after V lost 6 bases and J lost 1 base. The CDR3 consists of 14 residues. CDR1 and CDR2 from the germline V gene are MNHEY and SVGAGI. The CDR3 DNA reads as TGTGCCAGCAGCTACGGGGGGGTATCCTACGAGCAGTACTTC. This gives the protein CASSYGGVSYEQYF.

CDR3 loop: CASSNRGLADTQYF. As DNA, the CDR3 is TGTGCCAGCAGTAACAGGGGGCTTGCAGATACGCAGTATTTT. The chain uses TRBV9 and TRBJ2-3, with 9 bases identical to TRBD1. The V segment lost 5 bases and the J segment 4 bases; nucleotides outside the gene matches: 5. The length of the CDR3 is 14 residues. Germline lookup yields CDR1 SGDLS and CDR2 YYNGEE.

The genes are TRBV1 and TRBJ2-3; the D call TRBD1 from the table was never checked on the DNA. TRBV1 corresponds to a pseudogene. The CDR3 loop spans 14 amino acids. This chain's CDR3 is CTSSGTGNTDTQYF. As DNA, the CDR3 is TGCACCAGCAGCGGGACAGGAAACACAGATACGCAGTATTTT.

This clone turned up a few times. This sequence joins TRBV29-1 and TRBJ1-4; tentative D call: TRBD1 (6 bases). The CDR3 contains 13 residues. The germline V and J ends were trimmed by 4 bases and 0 bases, with 6 bases remaining between them. Germline assignment: CDR1 SQVTM and CDR2 ANQGSEA. The CDR3 DNA reads as TGCAGCGTTGGACAGGCAACTAATGAAAAACTGTTTTTT. This sequence encodes CSVGQATNEKLFF.

The rearrangement links TRBV6-5 to TRBJ2-7; TRBD2 might be the D (5 bases). Germline CDR1 is MNHEY and CDR2 is SVGAGI. V lost 6 bases and J 4 bases, leaving 10 bases between the germline ends. The CDR3 runs to 12 residues. The CDR3: CASRGVAYEQYF. The CDR3 nucleotides are TGTGCCAGCAGGGGAGTAGCATACGAGCAGTACTTC.

The chain joins TRBV5-4 to TRBJ1-6; D remains unclear. Trimming stripped 3 bases from V and 7 bases from J, with 5 bases between. Germline loops: CDR1 SGHNT, CDR2 YYREEE (reference sequence). The CDR3 runs to 12 residues. The CDR3 spells CASSSQNSPLHF. The CDR3 DNA follows: TGTGCCAGCAGCTCCCAAAATTCACCCCTCCACTTT.

This rearrangement joins TRBV4-2 to TRBJ2-1; the D gene is possibly TRBD2 (6 bases). Germline V gene lookup returns CDR1 LGHNA and CDR2 YNFKEQ. V was trimmed by 0 bases and J by 5 bases, leaving 11 bases between them. CDR3 length: 15 amino acids. In DNA, the CDR3 is TGTGCCAGCAGCCAAGATTGGGACTTTGACAATGAGCAGTTCTTC. This codes for CASSQDWDFDNEQFF.

The chain couples TRBV7-8 to TRBJ1-3, with 9 bases that match TRBD1. The CDR3 sequence is 20 residues long. Looked up from germline, CDR1 is SGHVS and CDR2 is FQNEAQ. J gave up 4 bases and V 0 bases, and 16 bases lay outside the gene matches. The CDR3 DNA reads as TGTGCCAGCAGCTTAGCGCGGACAGGGGAAAGGCGCCACTCCGGAAACACCATATATTTT. Translation: CASSLARTGERRHSGNTIYF.

V usage is TRBV5-1 and J usage is TRBJ2-7, with 8 positions matching TRBD2. J was trimmed by 7 bases and V by 2 bases; bases with no gene match: 8. Looked up from germline, CDR1 is SGHRS and CDR2 is YFSETQ. This CDR3 is built from 14 residues. As DNA, the CDR3 is TGCGCCAGCAGCTTAGGAGCGGGGGCAGGGGAGCAGTACTTC. Translating it yields CASSLGAGAGEQYF.

The rearrangement joins TRBV18 to TRBJ2-1, with 12 bases identical to TRBD2. The CDR3 runs to 17 residues. Germline values: CDR1 KGHSH, CDR2 LQKENI. J gave up 7 bases and V 3 bases, and 10 bases lay outside the gene matches. CDR3 loop: CASSPKTSGGTGNEQFF. CDR3 DNA: TGTGCCAGCTCACCCAAGACTAGCGGGGGCACTGGGAATGAGCAGTTCTTC. The full variable domain, with the rest looked up from reference TRBV18 and TRBJ2-1, is NAGVMQNPRHLVRRRGQEARLRCSPMKGHSHVYWYRQLPEEGLKFMVYLQKENIIDESGMPKERFSAEFPKEGPSILRIQQVVRGDSAAYFCASSPKTSGGTGNEQFFGPGTRLTVL.

The rearrangement joins TRBV2 to TRBJ1-5; tentative D call: TRBD1 (5 bases). V was pared by 4 bases and J by 0 bases, with 7 bases between. CDR1 and CDR2 from the germline V gene are SNHLY and FYNNEI. The CDR3 has 14 amino acids. The CDR3 is CASSGQFSNQPQHF. DNA for the CDR3: TGTGCCAGCAGTGGACAGTTTAGCAATCAGCCCCAGCATTTT.